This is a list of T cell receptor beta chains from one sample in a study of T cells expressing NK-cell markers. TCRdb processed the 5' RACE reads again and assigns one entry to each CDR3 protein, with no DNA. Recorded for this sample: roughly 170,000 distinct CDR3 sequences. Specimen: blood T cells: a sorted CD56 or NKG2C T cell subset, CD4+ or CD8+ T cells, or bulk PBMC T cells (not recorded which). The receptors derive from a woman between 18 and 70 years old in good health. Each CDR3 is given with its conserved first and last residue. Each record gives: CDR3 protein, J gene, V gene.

CDR3: CASSTTGGLTFNQPQHF; J: TRBJ1-5; V: TRBV28
CDR3: CASRNRQGRNEQFF; J: TRBJ2-1; V: TRBV12-3/TRBV12-4
CDR3: CASSLWPSDTDTQYF; J: TRBJ2-3; V: TRBV7-3
CDR3: CASSSTLGDTQYF; J: TRBJ2-3; V: TRBV18
CDR3: CASSLGSGSYEQYF; J: TRBJ2-7; V: TRBV12-3/TRBV12-4
CDR3: CASSMRAGVMNEQFF; J: TRBJ2-1; V: TRBV19
CDR3: CASSIGRISTDTQYF; J: TRBJ2-3; V: TRBV7-6
CDR3: CASSRRALEGHRSYEQYF; J: TRBJ2-7; V: TRBV12-3/TRBV12-4
CDR3: CASAAAGTDTQYF; J: TRBJ2-3; V: TRBV27
CDR3: CASSLGPRGTNEKLFF; J: TRBJ1-4; V: TRBV5-1
CDR3: CASSFPRGPGQETQYF; J: TRBJ2-5; V: TRBV7-9
CDR3: CATGHRDGGVVEDTQYF; J: TRBJ2-3; V: TRBV24-1
CDR3: CASRTGTATGELFF; J: TRBJ2-2; V: TRBV6-1
CDR3: CASSLASGGIYNEQFF; J: TRBJ2-1; V: TRBV5-1
CDR3: CASSQGSLAPLSSQHF; J: TRBJ1-5; V: TRBV4-1
CDR3: CASSLAGTETQYF; J: TRBJ2-5; V: TRBV7-2
CDR3: CASSTTPNTGELFF; J: TRBJ2-2; V: TRBV12-3/TRBV12-4
CDR3: CASSFGLAGGGGELFF; J: TRBJ2-2; V: TRBV9
CDR3: CASSTTGTGVVETQYF; J: TRBJ2-5; V: TRBV5-1
CDR3: CASSTRTSGVNTQYF; J: TRBJ2-3; V: TRBV5-4
CDR3: CAISDGVGDGYTF; J: TRBJ1-2; V: TRBV10-3
CDR3: CASSLRGRAPADTQYF; J: TRBJ2-3; V: TRBV6-1
CDR3: CASSLGGQGGYEQYF; J: TRBJ2-7; V: TRBV7-2
CDR3: CASNKMGHLAAYNSPLHF; J: TRBJ1-6; V: TRBV12-3/TRBV12-4
CDR3: CATSDLAPRDTEAFF; J: TRBJ1-1; V: TRBV24-1
CDR3: CASRQGVNTEAFF; J: TRBJ1-1; V: TRBV6-1
CDR3: CASSWEGQVNTEAFF; J: TRBJ1-1; V: TRBV5-5
CDR3: CASNDRGYRNGYTF; J: TRBJ1-2; V: TRBV12-3/TRBV12-4
CDR3: CASSAGLAALYEQYF; J: TRBJ2-7; V: TRBV9
CDR3: CASSLMRLGANVLTF; J: TRBJ2-6; V: TRBV27
CDR3: CASSLGGIPQAFF; J: TRBJ1-1; V: TRBV5-1
CDR3: CASSPRISYNEQFF; J: TRBJ2-1; V: TRBV27
CDR3: CASRERDMNTEAFF; J: TRBJ1-1; V: TRBV2
CDR3: CSARDRTSADSYEQYF; J: TRBJ2-7; V: TRBV20-1
CDR3: CASSLKRMNEKLFF; J: TRBJ1-4; V: TRBV7-9
CDR3: CASSPLTSGSYNEQFF; J: TRBJ2-1; V: TRBV7-9
CDR3: CAISEGLAGASTDTQYF; J: TRBJ2-3; V: TRBV10-3
CDR3: CASSFTTETEAFF; J: TRBJ1-1; V: TRBV7-9
CDR3: CASSLEAGRYGYTF; J: TRBJ1-2; V: TRBV27
CDR3: CASSVDPDRGNSPLHF; J: TRBJ1-6; V: TRBV9
CDR3: CASRREKLAGVTDTQYF; J: TRBJ2-3; V: TRBV2
CDR3: CSARRSSEQYF; J: TRBJ2-7; V: TRBV20-1
CDR3: CASRHRLAGVTGELFF; J: TRBJ2-2; V: TRBV2
CDR3: CASSYLAGGPQETQYF; J: TRBJ2-5; V: TRBV6-5
CDR3: CSARVPLAGAYEQYF; J: TRBJ2-7; V: TRBV20-1
CDR3: CASSQGTAEETQYF; J: TRBJ2-5; V: TRBV9
CDR3: CASSTNPGQGVETQYF; J: TRBJ2-5; V: TRBV5-1
CDR3: CASSKRGQGTEDEQFF; J: TRBJ2-1; V: TRBV5-1
CDR3: CASTRQDYQPQHF; J: TRBJ1-5; V: TRBV6-1
CDR3: CASSFQQGGDGYTF; J: TRBJ1-2; V: TRBV12-3/TRBV12-4
CDR3: CASSFGATNTEAFF; J: TRBJ1-1; V: TRBV5-1
CDR3: CASSEAGRGLGYTF; J: TRBJ1-2; V: TRBV2
CDR3: CASASRPSTDTQYF; J: TRBJ2-3; V: TRBV3-1
CDR3: CATSDSYSTYNEQFF; J: TRBJ2-1; V: TRBV24-1
CDR3: CASSLWTGDGGELFF; J: TRBJ2-2; V: TRBV12-3/TRBV12-4
CDR3: CASSDMGSITDTQYF; J: TRBJ2-3; V: TRBV25-1
CDR3: CASRPTGAGELFF; J: TRBJ2-2; V: TRBV12-3/TRBV12-4
CDR3: CSAGGGGSGVKGYTF; J: TRBJ1-2; V: TRBV20-1
CDR3: CASSSPVGRTRYYEQYF; J: TRBJ2-7; V: TRBV27
CDR3: CASSLGQGGEQYF; J: TRBJ2-7; V: TRBV5-1